The rows below give T cell receptor beta chains drawn from one sample of a study of OX40 agonist ivuxolimab in advanced cancers. Only in-frame clones appear in the TCRdb table, and some are missing; sequencing was by immunoSEQ multiplex PCR. Of about 58,000 clones listed, approximately 87% are singletons. The input for sequencing was CD4+ or CD8+ T cells sorted from blood, taken in a trial of the OX40 agonist ivuxolimab. These receptors were taken from an adult with an advanced solid tumor such as melanoma, head and neck, liver or kidney cancer. The CDR3 runs from the conserved cysteine through the conserved F or W. The D gene is left open where the match is weak. Some rows mark clone size as missing; the rest say once, few, many or name a class of expanded clone.

abundance	v_gene	j_gene	d_gene	CDR3nt	CDR3aa
.	TRBV6-6	TRBJ2-7	.	TGTGCCAGCAGCTTTGACCGTGGGACCTACGAGCAGTACTTC	CASSFDRGTYEQYF
.	TRBV2	TRBJ2-7	TRBD1	TGTGCCAGCAGTGAAGGCAGGGGGAACTACGAGCAGTACTTC	CASSEGRGNYEQYF
.	TRBV7-3	TRBJ1-1	.	TGTGCCAGCAGCTTAATGGGGCAGGCGAAGAACACTGAAGCTTTCTTT	CASSLMGQAKNTEAFF
.	TRBV6-5	TRBJ2-3	.	TGTGCCAGCAGTTACAGGAGGGGAGGCACAGATACGCAGTATTTT	CASSYRRGGTDTQYF
.	TRBV25-1	TRBJ1-6	.	TGCGCCAGCAGTGAACAGGAGCCTTCACCCCTCCACTTT	CASSEQEPSPLHF
.	TRBV28	TRBJ1-5	.	TGTGCCAGCAGTTTGCGTCGGGGGGCACCTAGCAATCAGCCCCAGCATTTT	CASSLRRGAPSNQPQHF
.	TRBV7-3	TRBJ2-1	TRBD1	TGTGCCAGCAGCCCAGGGGGCGCCGATGAGCAGTTCTTC	CASSPGGADEQFF
.	TRBV28	TRBJ2-7	.	TGTGCCAGCAGTTTGGGGGGTGGGTCCTACGAGCAGTACTTC	CASSLGGGSYEQYF
.	TRBV11-2	TRBJ2-5	.	TGTGCCAGCAGCTTAGACCAGGACCCCGGGAGGACCCAGTACTTC	CASSLDQDPGRTQYF
.	TRBV15	TRBJ2-3	TRBD2	TGTGCCACCAGCAGAGATCAGCGGGGGGGCACAGATACGCAGTATTTT	CATSRDQRGGTDTQYF
once	TRBV7-2	TRBJ2-1	.	TGTGCCAGCAGCTTAGTCGGGGGCTCCTACAATGAGCAGTTCTTC	CASSLVGGSYNEQFF
once	TRBV11-3	TRBJ2-1	TRBD2	TGTGCCAGCAGCTCCGGACTAGCGGGGGGGAATGAGCAGTTCTTC	CASSSGLAGGNEQFF
.	TRBV4-2	TRBJ2-1	TRBD2	TGTGCCAGCAGCCAAGATCGGGCGGGGGGACTCAATGAGCAGTTCTTC	CASSQDRAGGLNEQFF
.	TRBV7-9	TRBJ2-5	TRBD1	TGTGCCAGCAGCTTGATGGGACAGGGACTCACGGAGACCCAGTACTTC	CASSLMGQGLTETQYF
.	TRBV7-3	TRBJ2-3	.	TGTGCCAGCAGCTTATATCCCCCCCCCGATACGCAGTATTTT	CASSLYPPPDTQYF
few	TRBV19	TRBJ1-5	.	TGTGCCAGTTCCATGGTGGGGTTTAATCAGCCCCAGCATTTT	CASSMVGFNQPQHF
.	TRBV5-1	TRBJ1-2	TRBD1	TGCGCCAGCAGCCCCGCCGGGACAGGTGATAACTATGGCTACACCTTC	CASSPAGTGDNYGYTF
.	TRBV6-5	TRBJ1-6	TRBD1	TGTGCCAGCAGACTTACCAGACAGGGAAATTCACCCCTCCACTTT	CASRLTRQGNSPLHF
.	TRBV23-1	TRBJ2-7	.	TGCGCCAGGGGCCAGGGACAGTACTTC	CARGQGQYF
once	TRBV30	TRBJ2-1	TRBD2	TGTGCCTGGAGACTAGCGGGGGTCAATGAGCAGTTCTTC	CAWRLAGVNEQFF
.	TRBV2	TRBJ2-5	.	TGTGCCAGCAGTGGAGACAGAAACTGGGGGACCCAGTACTTC	CASSGDRNWGTQYF
.	TRBV7-9	TRBJ1-1	.	TGTGCCAGCAGCCCGCAGGGTGGGGACACTGAAGCTTTCTTT	CASSPQGGDTEAFF
.	TRBV19	TRBJ2-3	TRBD1	TGTGCCAGTAGTATAGATCAGACAGGGGCAGATACGCAGTATTTT	CASSIDQTGADTQYF
.	TRBV15	TRBJ2-1	TRBD2	TGTGCCACCAGCAGAAGCGGGGGGGCCGATGAGCAGTTCTTC	CATSRSGGADEQFF
.	TRBV9	TRBJ1-3	.	TGTGCCAGCAGCGTTGGGACTTTTGGAAACACCATATATTTT	CASSVGTFGNTIYF
.	TRBV5-1	TRBJ2-3	TRBD2	TGCGCCAGCAGCTTGGGGGTTAGCGGGGACACAGATACGCAGTATTTT	CASSLGVSGDTDTQYF
.	TRBV7-9	TRBJ1-5	.	TGTGCCAGCAGCAAACAAGGGCATGGCAATCAGCCCCAGCATTTT	CASSKQGHGNQPQHF
.	TRBV6-5	TRBJ1-6	TRBD1	TGTGCCACCTGGGGACAGGGTAGCTCACCCCTCCACTTT	CATWGQGSSPLHF
.	TRBV4-2	TRBJ1-1	.	TGTGCCAGCAGCCCTTTGTTGGGCGGGGACACTGAAGCTTTCTTT	CASSPLLGGDTEAFF
.	TRBV7-2	TRBJ1-2	TRBD1	TGTGCCAGCAGCCTGGGGACAGGGGGCTCGACTGGCTACACCTTC	CASSLGTGGSTGYTF
.	TRBV5-4	TRBJ2-7	.	TGTGCCAGCAGCTTAAGTTTGTGGGACGAGCAGTACTTC	CASSLSLWDEQYF
.	TRBV11-3	TRBJ2-1	.	TGTGCCAGCAGCCCTAGCTGGGGTGAGCAGTTCTTC	CASSPSWGEQFF
.	TRBV30	TRBJ2-1	TRBD2	TGTGCCTGGAGTCCGGGACTAGCGGGTGATAAGCAGTTCTTC	CAWSPGLAGDKQFF
.	TRBV28	TRBJ2-2	.	TGTGCCAGCCGCATTATGGGGGGAGCCCCCGGGGAGCTGTTTTTT	CASRIMGGAPGELFF
.	TRBV6-5	TRBJ2-7	TRBD2	TGTGCCAGCAGGTCGGGACTAGCGGGGGGCTACGAGCAGTACTTC	CASRSGLAGGYEQYF
.	TRBV5-4	TRBJ2-3	TRBD1	TGTGCCAGCAGCTTGGGTAGGACAGGGGGCGACTATACGCAGTATTTT	CASSLGRTGGDYTQYF
.	TRBV28	TRBJ2-3	.	TGTGCCAGCAGGTTTTCGGATGGAGCAGATACGCAGTATTTT	CASRFSDGADTQYF
few	TRBV6-5	TRBJ1-6	TRBD1	TGTGCCGTCAACAGGGGGAATAATTCACCCCTCCACTTT	CAVNRGNNSPLHF
.	TRBV7-9	TRBJ2-3	.	TGTGCCAGCAGCCCCGCCGGGAGCACAGATACGCAGTATTTT	CASSPAGSTDTQYF
once	TRBV28	TRBJ2-5	.	TGTGCCAGCCGATCCCCCGGCGGGGAGACCCAGTACTTC	CASRSPGGETQYF
.	TRBV6-6	TRBJ1-5	.	TGTGCCAGCAGTTACTCTCTGGGGGGCAATCAGCCCCAGCATTTT	CASSYSLGGNQPQHF
.	TRBV9	TRBJ2-5	.	TGTGCCAGCAGCGTAGAGAAAGAGACCCAGTACTTC	CASSVEKETQYF
.	TRBV27	TRBJ2-2	TRBD2	TGTGCCAGCAGTTTGATGGCGGGGGTTGCCACCGGGGAGCTGTTTTTT	CASSLMAGVATGELFF
.	TRBV13	TRBJ1-5	.	TGTGCCAGCAGCCCTAGCAAGGATCAGCCCCAGCATTTT	CASSPSKDQPQHF
.	TRBV5-8	TRBJ2-5	.	TGTGCCAGCAGCTTGGCCATTTCGGACATCAAGACCCAGTACTTC	CASSLAISDIKTQYF
.	TRBV21-1	TRBJ2-2	.	TGTGCCAGCAGCAAAGCGCGCCCTCAGGAGGGGTTGAACACCGGGGAGCTGTTTTTT	CASSKARPQEGLNTGELFF
.	TRBV27	TRBJ2-2	TRBD2	TGTGCCAGCAGTTCCCCTAGCGGGGCAACCTTCACCGGGGAGCTGTTTTTT	CASSSPSGATFTGELFF
.	TRBV6-6	TRBJ2-1	.	TGTGCCAGCAGTACAATTATGGATGAGCAGTTCTTC	CASSTIMDEQFF
.	TRBV11-2	TRBJ2-2	TRBD1	TGTGCCAGCAGCTCTAACAGGGGCACCGGGGAGCTGTTTTTT	CASSSNRGTGELFF
.	TRBV7-2	TRBJ2-7	.	TGTGCCAGCCTTCCGGACCTCGCGAAACCGGGACTCCAGATCGAGCAGTACTTC	CASLPDLAKPGLQIEQYF
.	TRBV7-6	TRBJ1-6	TRBD1	TGTGCCAGCAGCTTAAGACAGGGTATAGAAAATTCACCCCTCCACTTT	CASSLRQGIENSPLHF
.	TRBV18	TRBJ2-7	.	TGTGCCAGCTCACCACTCCCCGGGACAAGCTCCTACGAGCAGTACTTC	CASSPLPGTSSYEQYF
few	TRBV5-6	TRBJ1-5	TRBD1	TGTGCCAGCAGTTCCCGACAGGGAGCAAGCAATCAGCCCCAGCATTTT	CASSSRQGASNQPQHF
.	TRBV9	TRBJ2-7	.	TGTGCCAGCAGCCCGCAGGGGACCACCTACGAGCAGTACTTC	CASSPQGTTYEQYF